This TCR beta chain was identified in a study of OX40 agonist ivuxolimab in advanced cancers. Turning to the study itself: Ivuxolimab, an antibody that agonizes OX40 (CD134), was administered to the patients. Patients received ivuxolimab, an intravenous treatment, every 2 weeks at 0.01 to 10 mg/kg.

The CDR3 covers 16 residues. The germline CDR1 and CDR2 sequences are SGHTA and FQGNSA. The V end lost 3 bases, the J end lost 2 bases, and 13 bases lay between the germline ends. Using immunoSEQ multiplex PCR, the repertoire was profiled, and TCRdb retains in-frame clones only, with some absent. The sample yields tens of thousands of clones, about 93% seen once. The J gene is TRBJ2-2, the V gene TRBV7-2, with D unresolved. This receptor was identified in an adult with an advanced solid tumor such as melanoma, head and neck, liver or kidney cancer. The material was CD4+ or CD8+ T cells sorted from blood, obtained in a trial of the OX40 agonist ivuxolimab. The CDR3 coding sequence is TGTGCCAGCAGCTTGATGCGAATAGATAACACCGGGGAGCTGTTTTTT. Translating gives CASSLMRIDNTGELFF.